The 4 T cell receptor beta chains given below trace back to one sample, sequenced in a study of blood T cells in healthy people across ages. Together with a sample-barcoded 5' primer, a J-beta primer mix was included in a second PCR lasting about 7 to 12 cycles. TCRdb re-called the 5' RACE reads through MiXCR, storing one row per CDR3 protein. The sample records about 640,000 distinct CDR3 sequences, approximately 30% being singletons. The sample consisted of blood. These receptors all come from a woman of 80 years or more in good health.

This clonotype was recorded many times. The V call is TRBV6-6, the J call TRBJ2-5; possibly TRBD1 or TRBD2 for D (5 bases each). The CDR3 has 14 residues. V lost 7 bases to trimming and J lost 2 bases, with 14 bases between them. Looked up from germline, CDR1 is MNHNY and CDR2 is SVGAGI (reference sequence). The CDR3 reads CASMKRGRQETQYF. The CDR3, as DNA: TGTGCCAGCATGAAGAGGGGCCGGCAAGAGACCCAGTACTTC.

Comments on this clonotype: A read error may produce the germline difference seen at one junction end. V gene TRBV9 combines with J gene TRBJ1-2; 12 bases align to TRBD1. This CDR3 is 14 amino acids long. Per germline, CDR1 SGDLS and CDR2 YYNGEE. The CDR3 DNA sequence: TGTGCCAGCAGCGAGGGACAGGGGGCCTATGGCTGCACCTTC. It is translated as CASSEGQGAYGCTF.

This clonotype was counted a single time. One junction end disagrees with the germline gene, perhaps due to a read error. V gene TRBV30 combines with J gene TRBJ2-2; D possibly corresponds to TRBD2 (6 bases). Germline V gene data show CDR1 as GTSNPN and CDR2 as SVGIG (reference sequence). The CDR3 sequence is 11 residues long. CDR3 sequence reads: CAWSVYRERFF. CDR3 DNA sequence: TGTGCCTGGAGTGTCTACCGGGAGCGGTTTTTT.

Many counts were recorded for this clonotype. The gene calls are TRBV7-2 and TRBJ1-2; D is uncertain. In germline, CDR1 is SGHTA, CDR2 FQGNSA. Trimming pared 0 bases from V and 3 bases from J, leaving 17 bases between. The CDR3 covers 17 residues. CDR3 loop: CASSLATLQARDYGYTF. The CDR3, as DNA: TGTGCCAGCAGCTTAGCGACCCTCCAGGCCCGGGACTATGGCTACACCTTC.